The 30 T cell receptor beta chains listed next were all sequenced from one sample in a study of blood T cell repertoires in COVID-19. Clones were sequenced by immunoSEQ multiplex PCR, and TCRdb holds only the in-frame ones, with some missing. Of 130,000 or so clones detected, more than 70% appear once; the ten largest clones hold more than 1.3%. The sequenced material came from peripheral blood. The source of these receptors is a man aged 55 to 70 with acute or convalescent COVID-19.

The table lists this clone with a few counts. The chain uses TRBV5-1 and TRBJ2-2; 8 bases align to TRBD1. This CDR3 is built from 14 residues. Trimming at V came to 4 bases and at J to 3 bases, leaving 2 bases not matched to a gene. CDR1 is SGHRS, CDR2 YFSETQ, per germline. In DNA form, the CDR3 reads TGCGCCAGCAGCCCGACAGGGGACACCGGGGAGCTGTTTTTT. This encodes CASSPTGDTGELFF.

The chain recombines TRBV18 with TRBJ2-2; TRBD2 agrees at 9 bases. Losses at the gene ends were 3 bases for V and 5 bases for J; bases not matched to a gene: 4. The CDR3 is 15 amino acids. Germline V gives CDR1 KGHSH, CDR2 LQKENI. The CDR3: CASSPREGQTGELFF. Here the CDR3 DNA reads TGTGCCAGCTCACCGCGGGAGGGGCAGACCGGGGAGCTGTTTTTT.

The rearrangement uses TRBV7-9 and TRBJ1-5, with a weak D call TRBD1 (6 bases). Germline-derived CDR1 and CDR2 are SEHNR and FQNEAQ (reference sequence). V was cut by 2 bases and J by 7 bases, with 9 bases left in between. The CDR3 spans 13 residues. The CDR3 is CASSLQGTQPQHF. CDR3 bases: TGTGCCAGCAGCTTACAGGGGACGCAGCCCCAGCATTTT.

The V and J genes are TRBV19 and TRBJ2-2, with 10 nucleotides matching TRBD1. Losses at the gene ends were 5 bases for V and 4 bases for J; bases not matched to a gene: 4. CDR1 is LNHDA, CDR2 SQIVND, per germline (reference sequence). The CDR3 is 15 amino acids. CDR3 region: CASSATGGGTGELFF. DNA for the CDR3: TGTGCCAGTAGTGCGACAGGGGGCGGCACCGGGGAGCTGTTTTTT.

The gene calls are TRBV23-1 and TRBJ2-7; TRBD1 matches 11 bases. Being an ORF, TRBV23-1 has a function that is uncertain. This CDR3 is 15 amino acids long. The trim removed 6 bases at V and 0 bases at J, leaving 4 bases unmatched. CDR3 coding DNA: TGCGCCAGCAGAAGGGGACAGGGGGTCTCCTACGAGCAGTACTTC. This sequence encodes CASRRGQGVSYEQYF.

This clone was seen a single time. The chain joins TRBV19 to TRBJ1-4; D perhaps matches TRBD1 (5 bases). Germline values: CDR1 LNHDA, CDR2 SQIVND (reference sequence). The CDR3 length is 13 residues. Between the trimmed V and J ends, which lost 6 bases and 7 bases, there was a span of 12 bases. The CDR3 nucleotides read TGTGCCAGTAGGACGGGGGGGATTGAAAAACTGTTTTTT. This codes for CASRTGGIEKLFF. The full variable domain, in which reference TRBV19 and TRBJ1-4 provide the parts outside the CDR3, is DGGITQSPKYLFRKEGQNVTLSCEQNLNHDAMYWYRQDPGQGLRLIYYSQIVNDFQKGDIAEGYSVSREKKESFPLTVTSAQKNPTAFYLCASRTGGIEKLFFGSGTQLSVL.

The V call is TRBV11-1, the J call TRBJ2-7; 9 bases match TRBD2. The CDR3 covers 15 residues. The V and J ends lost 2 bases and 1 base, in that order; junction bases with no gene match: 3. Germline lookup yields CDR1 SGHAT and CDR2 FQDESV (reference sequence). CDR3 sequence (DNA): TGTGCCAGCAGCTTAAATAGCGGGAGTTCCTACGAGCAGTACTTC. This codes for CASSLNSGSSYEQYF.

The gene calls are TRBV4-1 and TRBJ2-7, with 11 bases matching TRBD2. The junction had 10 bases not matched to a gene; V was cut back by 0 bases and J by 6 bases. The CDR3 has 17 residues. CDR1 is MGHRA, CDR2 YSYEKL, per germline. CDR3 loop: CASSQEASGGYIGEQYF. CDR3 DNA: TGCGCCAGCAGCCAAGAAGCTAGCGGGGGGTATATTGGCGAGCAGTACTTC.

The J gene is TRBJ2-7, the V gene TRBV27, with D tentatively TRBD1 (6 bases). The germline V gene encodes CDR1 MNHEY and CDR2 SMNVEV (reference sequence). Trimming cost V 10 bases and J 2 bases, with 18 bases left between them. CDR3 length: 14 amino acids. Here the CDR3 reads CAIRSRDMAYEQYF. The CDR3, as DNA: TGTGCCATCCGAAGCCGGGACATGGCCTACGAGCAGTACTTC.

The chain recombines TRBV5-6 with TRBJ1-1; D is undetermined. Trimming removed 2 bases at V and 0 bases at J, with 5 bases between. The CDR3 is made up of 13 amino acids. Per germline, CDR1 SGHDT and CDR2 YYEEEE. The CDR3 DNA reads TGTGCCAGCAGCTTCCCAGTGAACACTGAAGCTTTCTTT. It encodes CASSFPVNTEAFF.

The CDR3 DNA follows: TGTGCCAGCAGCTTTAGCGGGAGGAAGGCGGACGAGCAGTACTTC. It is translated as CASSFSGRKADEQYF. The chain links TRBV11-2 to TRBJ2-7; the match to TRBD2 covers 10 bases. V lost 3 bases to trimming and J lost 5 bases; unmatched junction nucleotides: 7. Germline V gene data show CDR1 as SGHAT and CDR2 as FQNNGV. CDR3 length equals 15 residues.

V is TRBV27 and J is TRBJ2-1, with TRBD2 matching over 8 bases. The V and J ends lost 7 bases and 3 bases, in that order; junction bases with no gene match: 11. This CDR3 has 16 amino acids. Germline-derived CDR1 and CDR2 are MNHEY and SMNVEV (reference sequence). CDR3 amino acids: CASTPHRGGNYNEQFF. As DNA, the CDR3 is TGTGCCAGCACCCCTCACCGGGGGGGCAACTACAATGAGCAGTTCTTC.

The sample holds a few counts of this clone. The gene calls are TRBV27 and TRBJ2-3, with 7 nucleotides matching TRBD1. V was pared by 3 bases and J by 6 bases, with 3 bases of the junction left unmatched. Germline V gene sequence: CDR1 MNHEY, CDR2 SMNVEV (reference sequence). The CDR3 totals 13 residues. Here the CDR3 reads CASSFRGHDTQYF. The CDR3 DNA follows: TGTGCCAGCAGTTTTAGGGGGCATGATACGCAGTATTTT.

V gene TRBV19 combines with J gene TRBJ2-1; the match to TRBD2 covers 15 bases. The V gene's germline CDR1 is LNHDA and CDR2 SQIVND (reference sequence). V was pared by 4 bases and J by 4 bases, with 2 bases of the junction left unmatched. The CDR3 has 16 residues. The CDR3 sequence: CASSRTSGGEYNEQFF. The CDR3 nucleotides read TGTGCCAGTAGTAGGACTAGCGGGGGGGAGTACAATGAGCAGTTCTTC.

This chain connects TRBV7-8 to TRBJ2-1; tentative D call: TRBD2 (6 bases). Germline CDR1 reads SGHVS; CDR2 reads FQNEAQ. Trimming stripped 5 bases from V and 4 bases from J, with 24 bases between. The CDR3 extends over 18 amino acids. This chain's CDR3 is CASSLLRAPLAGYNEQFF. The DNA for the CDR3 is TGTGCCAGCAGCCTGCTGAGGGCGCCACTAGCCGGATACAATGAGCAGTTCTTC.

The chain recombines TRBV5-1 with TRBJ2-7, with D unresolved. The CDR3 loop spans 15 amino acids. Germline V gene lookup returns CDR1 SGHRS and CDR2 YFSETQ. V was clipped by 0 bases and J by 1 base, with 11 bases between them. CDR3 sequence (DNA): TGCGCCAGCAGCTTGGCGTCTATCAATTCCTACGAGCAGTACTTC. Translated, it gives CASSLASINSYEQYF.

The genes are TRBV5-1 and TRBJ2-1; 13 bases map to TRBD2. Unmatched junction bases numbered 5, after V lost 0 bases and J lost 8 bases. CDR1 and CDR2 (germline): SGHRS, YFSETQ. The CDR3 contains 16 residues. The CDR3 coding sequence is TGCGCCAGCAGCTTGGTGGGGACTAGCGGGACCCATGAGCAGTTCTTC. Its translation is CASSLVGTSGTHEQFF.

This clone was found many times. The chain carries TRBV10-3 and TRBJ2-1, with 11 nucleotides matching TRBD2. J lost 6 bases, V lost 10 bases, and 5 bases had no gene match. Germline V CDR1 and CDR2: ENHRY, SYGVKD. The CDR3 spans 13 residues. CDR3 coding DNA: TGTGCCACCGGGACTAGCGGACTCAATGAGCAGTTCTTC. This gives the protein CATGTSGLNEQFF.

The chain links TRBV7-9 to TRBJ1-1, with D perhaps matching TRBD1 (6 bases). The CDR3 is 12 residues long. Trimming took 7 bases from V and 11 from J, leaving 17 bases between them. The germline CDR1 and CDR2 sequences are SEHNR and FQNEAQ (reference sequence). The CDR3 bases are TGTGCCAGCACCCCTCCGGGGGGGCTGGCTTTCTTT. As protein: CASTPPGGLAFF.

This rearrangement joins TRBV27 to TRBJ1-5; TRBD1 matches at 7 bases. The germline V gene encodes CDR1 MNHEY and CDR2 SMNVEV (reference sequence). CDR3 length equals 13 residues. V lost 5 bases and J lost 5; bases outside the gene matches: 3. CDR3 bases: TGTGCCAGCAGTGACCAGGGGGATCAGCCCCAGCATTTT. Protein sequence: CASSDQGDQPQHF.

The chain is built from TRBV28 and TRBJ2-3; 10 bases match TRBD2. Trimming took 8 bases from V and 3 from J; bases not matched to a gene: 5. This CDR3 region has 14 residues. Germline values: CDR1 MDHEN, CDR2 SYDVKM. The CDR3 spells CASLPGLATDTQYF. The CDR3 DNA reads TGTGCCAGCCTGCCGGGACTAGCGACAGATACGCAGTATTTT.

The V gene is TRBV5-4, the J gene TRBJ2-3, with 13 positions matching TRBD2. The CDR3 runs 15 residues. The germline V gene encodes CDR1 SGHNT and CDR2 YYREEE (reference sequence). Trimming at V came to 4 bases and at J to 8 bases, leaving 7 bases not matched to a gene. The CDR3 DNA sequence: TGTGCCAGCAGCCCCGGGACTAGCGGGAAGGTTACGCAGTATTTT. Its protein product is CASSPGTSGKVTQYF.

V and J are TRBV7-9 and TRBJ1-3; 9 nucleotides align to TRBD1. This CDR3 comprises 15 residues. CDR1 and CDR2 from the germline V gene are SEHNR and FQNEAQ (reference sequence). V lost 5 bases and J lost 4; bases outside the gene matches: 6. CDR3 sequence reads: CASSPTGGRGNTIYF. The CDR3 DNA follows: TGTGCCAGCAGCCCCACAGGGGGCCGCGGAAACACCATATATTTT.

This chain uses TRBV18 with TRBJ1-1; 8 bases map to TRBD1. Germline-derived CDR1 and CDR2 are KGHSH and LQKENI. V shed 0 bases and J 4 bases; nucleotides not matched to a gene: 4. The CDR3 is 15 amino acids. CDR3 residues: CASSPPTGEGTEAFF. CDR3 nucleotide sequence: TGTGCCAGCTCACCACCGACAGGGGAGGGCACTGAAGCTTTCTTT. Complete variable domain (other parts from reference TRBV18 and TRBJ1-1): NAGVMQNPRHLVRRRGQEARLRCSPMKGHSHVYWYRQLPEEGLKFMVYLQKENIIDESGMPKERFSAEFPKEGPSILRIQQVVRGDSAAYFCASSPPTGEGTEAFFGQGTRLTVV.

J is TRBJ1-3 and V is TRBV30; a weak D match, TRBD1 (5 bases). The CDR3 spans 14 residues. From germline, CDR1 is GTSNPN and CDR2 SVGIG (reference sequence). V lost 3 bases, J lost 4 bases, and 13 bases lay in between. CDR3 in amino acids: CAWRHDSSGNTIYF. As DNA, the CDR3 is TGTGCCTGGAGGCACGACAGCTCAGGAAACACCATATATTTT.

This CDR3 reads CASSLSQGQNTEAFF. The CDR3 coding sequence is TGCGCCAGCAGCCTTAGCCAGGGACAGAACACTGAAGCTTTCTTT. The chain couples TRBV5-1 to TRBJ1-1; D perhaps matches TRBD1 (6 bases). V lost 4 bases, J lost 1 base, and 14 bases lay in between. This CDR3 has 15 amino acids. CDR1 and CDR2 (germline): SGHRS, YFSETQ.

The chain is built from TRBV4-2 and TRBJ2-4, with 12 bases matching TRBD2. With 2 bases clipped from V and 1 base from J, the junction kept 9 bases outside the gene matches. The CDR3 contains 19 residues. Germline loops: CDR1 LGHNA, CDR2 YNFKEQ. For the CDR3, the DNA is TGTGCCAGCAGCCAATCTAGCGGGAGGGCGGCGGGGGCCAAAAACATTCAGTACTTC. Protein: CASSQSSGRAAGAKNIQYF.

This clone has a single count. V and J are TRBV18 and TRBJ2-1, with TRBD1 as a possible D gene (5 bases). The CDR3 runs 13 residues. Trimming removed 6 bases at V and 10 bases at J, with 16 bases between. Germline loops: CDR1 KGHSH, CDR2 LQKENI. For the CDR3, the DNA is TGTGCCAGCTCGCAATTGGGGCCTCAGGAGCAGTTCTTC. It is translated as CASSQLGPQEQFF.

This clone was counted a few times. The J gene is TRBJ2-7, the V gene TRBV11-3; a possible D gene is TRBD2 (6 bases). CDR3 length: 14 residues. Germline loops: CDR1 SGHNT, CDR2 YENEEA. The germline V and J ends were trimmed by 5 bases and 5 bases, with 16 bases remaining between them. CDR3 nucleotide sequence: TGTGCCAGCAGCCCCGGGGGAACGAGGAACGAGCAGTACTTC. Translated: CASSPGGTRNEQYF.

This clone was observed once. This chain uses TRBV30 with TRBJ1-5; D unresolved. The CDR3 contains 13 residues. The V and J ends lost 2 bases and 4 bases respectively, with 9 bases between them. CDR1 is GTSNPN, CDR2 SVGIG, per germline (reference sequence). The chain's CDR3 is CAWSPGVNQPQHF. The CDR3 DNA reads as TGTGCCTGGAGTCCCGGGGTAAATCAGCCCCAGCATTTT.